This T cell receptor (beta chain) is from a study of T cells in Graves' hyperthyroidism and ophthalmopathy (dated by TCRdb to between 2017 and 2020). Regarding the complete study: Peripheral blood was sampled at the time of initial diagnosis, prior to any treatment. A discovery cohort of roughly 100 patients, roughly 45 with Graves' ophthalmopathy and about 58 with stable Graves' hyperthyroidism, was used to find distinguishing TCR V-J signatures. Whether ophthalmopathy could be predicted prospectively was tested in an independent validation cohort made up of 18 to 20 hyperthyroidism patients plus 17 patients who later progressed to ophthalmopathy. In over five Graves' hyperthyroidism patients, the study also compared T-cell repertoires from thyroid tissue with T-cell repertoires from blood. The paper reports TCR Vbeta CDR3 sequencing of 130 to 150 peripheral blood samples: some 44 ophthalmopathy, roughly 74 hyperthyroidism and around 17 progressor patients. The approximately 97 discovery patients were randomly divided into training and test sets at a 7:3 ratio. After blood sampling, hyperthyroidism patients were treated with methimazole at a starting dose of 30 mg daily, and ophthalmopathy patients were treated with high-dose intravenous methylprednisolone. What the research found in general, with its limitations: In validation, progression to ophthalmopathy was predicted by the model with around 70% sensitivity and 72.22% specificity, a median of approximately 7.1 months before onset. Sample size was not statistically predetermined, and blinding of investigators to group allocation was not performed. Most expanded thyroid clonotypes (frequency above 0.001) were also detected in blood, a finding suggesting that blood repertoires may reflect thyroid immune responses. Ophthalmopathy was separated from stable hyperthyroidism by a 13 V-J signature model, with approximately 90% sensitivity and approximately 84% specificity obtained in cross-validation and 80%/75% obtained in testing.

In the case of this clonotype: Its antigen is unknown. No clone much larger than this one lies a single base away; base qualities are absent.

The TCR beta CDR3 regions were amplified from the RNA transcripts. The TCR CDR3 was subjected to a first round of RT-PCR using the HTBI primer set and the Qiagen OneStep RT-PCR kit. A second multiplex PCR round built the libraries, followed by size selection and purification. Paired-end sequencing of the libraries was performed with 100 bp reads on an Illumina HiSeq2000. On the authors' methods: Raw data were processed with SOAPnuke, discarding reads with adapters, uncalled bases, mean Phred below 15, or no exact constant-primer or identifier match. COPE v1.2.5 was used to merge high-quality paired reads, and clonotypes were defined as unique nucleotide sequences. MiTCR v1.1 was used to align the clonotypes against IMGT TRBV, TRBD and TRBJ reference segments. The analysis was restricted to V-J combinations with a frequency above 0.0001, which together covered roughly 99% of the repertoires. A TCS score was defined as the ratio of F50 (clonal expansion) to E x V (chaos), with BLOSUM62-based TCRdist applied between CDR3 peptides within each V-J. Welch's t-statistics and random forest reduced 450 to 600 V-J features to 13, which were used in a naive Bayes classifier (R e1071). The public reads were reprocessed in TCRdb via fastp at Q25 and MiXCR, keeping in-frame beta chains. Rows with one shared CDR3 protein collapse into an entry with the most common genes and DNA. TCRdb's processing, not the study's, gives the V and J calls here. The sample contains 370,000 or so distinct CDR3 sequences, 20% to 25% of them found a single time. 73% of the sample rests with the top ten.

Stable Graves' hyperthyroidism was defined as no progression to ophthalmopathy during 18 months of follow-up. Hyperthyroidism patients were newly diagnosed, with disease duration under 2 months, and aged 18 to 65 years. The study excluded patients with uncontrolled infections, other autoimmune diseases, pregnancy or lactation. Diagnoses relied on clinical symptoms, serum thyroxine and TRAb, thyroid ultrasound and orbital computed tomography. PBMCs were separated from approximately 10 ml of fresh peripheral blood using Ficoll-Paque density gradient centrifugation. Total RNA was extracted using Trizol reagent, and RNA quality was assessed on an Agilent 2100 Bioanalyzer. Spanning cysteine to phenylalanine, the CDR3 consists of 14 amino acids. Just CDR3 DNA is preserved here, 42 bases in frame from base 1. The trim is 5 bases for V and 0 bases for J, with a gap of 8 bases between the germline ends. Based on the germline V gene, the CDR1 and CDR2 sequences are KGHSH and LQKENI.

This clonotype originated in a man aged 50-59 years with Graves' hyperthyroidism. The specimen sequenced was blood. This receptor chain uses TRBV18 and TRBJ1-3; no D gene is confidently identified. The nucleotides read TGTGCCAGCTCAGCGAAGAGCTCTGGAAACACCATATATTTT. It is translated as CASSAKSSGNTIYF.